This is a list of T cell receptor beta chains from one sample in a study of beta chain features in type 1 diabetes. Assay used: immunoSEQ multiplex PCR; TCRdb lists only in-frame clones, some missing. Of some 270,000 clones listed, 7% to 9% were seen once; the top ten hold more than 1%. Sequencing input: central memory CD4+ T cells from blood. All receptors derive from a woman in her late teens or twenties in good health. Each CDR3 is given with its conserved first and last residue.

TRBJ2-1,TRBV18,CASSPLGPRSYNEQFF
TRBJ1-2,TRBV18,CASSPSGEGYTF
TRBJ2-1,TRBV19,CASSPIAGGRNEQFF
TRBJ2-1,TRBV9,CASSSLRDNEQFF
TRBJ1-1,TRBV7-2,CASSGRTVNTEAFF
TRBJ1-2,TRBV6-6,CASWGGSMGYGYTF
TRBJ1-1,TRBV30,CAWTVPGVVTEAFF
TRBJ1-5,TRBV7-3,CASSPQGGQPQHF
TRBJ2-5,TRBV29-1,CSVKGDRGRLETQYF
TRBJ2-1,TRBV14,CASSQGGASGRAAFF
TRBJ2-7,TRBV5-1,CASSFGGSSYEQYF
TRBJ1-2,TRBV28,CASSYTGGSVNYGYTF
TRBJ2-2,TRBV11-2,CASSLRTGTGELFF
TRBJ2-6,TRBV5-4,CASKDRRSSGANVLTF
TRBJ1-5,TRBV28,CASSPGTGEKPQHF
TRBJ2-1,TRBV11-3,CASSTGGPLSEQFF
TRBJ1-2,TRBV7-9,CASSQIDRQKDGYTF
TRBJ1-2,TRBV2,CASSKENYGYTF
TRBJ2-1,TRBV18,CASSPSTGIGEQFF
TRBJ1-4,TRBV6-6,CASSPQGSGGEKLFF
TRBJ2-5,TRBV15,CATSRDLGGRGETQYF
TRBJ1-3,TRBV5-1,CASSERPYSGNTIYF
TRBJ1-2,TRBV6-1,CASIDRYYGYTF
TRBJ2-5,TRBV5-1,CASSFGVAETQYF
TRBJ2-5,TRBV7-9,CASSLEDRGGETQYF
TRBJ1-5,TRBV7-9,CASSSANQPQHF
TRBJ2-3,TRBV28,CASSLPQYTQYF
TRBJ2-5,TRBV27,CASSLSIKGWETQYF
TRBJ2-2,TRBV5-4,CASSFAGGGSGELFF
TRBJ2-2,TRBV4-3,CASSQRDRGAGELFF
TRBJ2-5,TRBV7-2,CASSLVLFLETQYF
TRBJ1-2,TRBV2,CASGDRVTYGYTF
TRBJ1-5,TRBV6-6,CASSYSTAGNQPQHF
TRBJ2-4,TRBV11-2,CASSFWRSGGREKNIQYF
TRBJ2-7,TRBV19,CASTRTGTGDYEQYF
TRBJ2-1,TRBV5-1,CASKGGSAYNEQFF
TRBJ1-2,TRBV30,CAWNPGTGALYGYTF
TRBJ2-3,TRBV6-6,CASSYLVGGTDTQYF
TRBJ2-5,TRBV11-2,CASSPRLAKETQYF
TRBJ2-1,TRBV7-2,CASTLLVHSYNEQFF
TRBJ1-2,TRBV7-2,CASSTAYEDYGYTF